Below are 18 T cell receptor beta chains sequenced from a single sample in a study of a mutant IDH1 vaccine in newly diagnosed glioma. Sequencing used immunoSEQ multiplex PCR; TCRdb keeps in-frame clones, though not all of them. The table lists 40,000 or so clones, roughly 84% of them singletons. What these receptors recognize is not known. Time point meaning: week 11, during vaccination. Mutant IDH1 20-mer peptide, at 300 ug, made up each vaccine dose, with topical imiquimod. Sequencing used PBMCs, obtained from a glioma patient whose treatment included an IDH1 peptide vaccine. The source is a man in his forties with glioma.

This chain uses TRBV5-6 with TRBJ2-5; TRBD2 matches at 11 bases. Germline trimming cut 2 bases from V and 0 bases from J; bases unmatched to any gene: 3. Germline lookup yields CDR1 SGHDT and CDR2 YYEEEE. The CDR3 has 16 amino acids. The chain's CDR3 is CASSLLAGAHQETQYF. The DNA of the CDR3 is TGTGCCAGCAGCTTACTAGCGGGAGCCCACCAAGAGACCCAGTACTTC.

CDR3 sequence (DNA): TGTGCCAGCAGCTCCTACAGGGGTAACACAGATACGCAGTATTTT. Residues: CASSSYRGNTDTQYF. The V gene is TRBV7-2, the J gene TRBJ2-3, with 7 bases matching TRBD1. From germline, CDR1 is SGHTA and CDR2 FQGNSA. The CDR3 extends over 15 amino acids. V lost 4 bases and J lost 2; bases outside the gene matches: 6.

This sequence joins TRBV4-1 and TRBJ2-5; 8 nucleotides align to TRBD2. CDR3 length: 16 amino acids. CDR1 and CDR2 from the germline V gene are MGHRA and YSYEKL. J lost 7 bases, V lost 0 bases, and 10 bases had no gene match. CDR3 residues: CASSQEPHGGVGTQYF. In DNA form, the CDR3 reads TGCGCCAGCAGCCAAGAACCCCACGGGGGGGTCGGGACCCAGTACTTC.

V gene TRBV2 combines with J gene TRBJ1-5, with 8 bases fitting TRBD1. The CDR3 has 13 residues. Looked up from germline, CDR1 is SNHLY and CDR2 is FYNNEI. Trimming at V came to 7 bases and at J to 5 bases, leaving 4 bases not matched to a gene. The CDR3 reads CASTRQGYQPQHF. The DNA for the CDR3 is TGTGCCAGCACCCGACAGGGGTATCAGCCCCAGCATTTT.

The chain employs TRBV28 and TRBJ2-5, with 8 nucleotides matching TRBD1. The J call is doubtful: the DNA matches TRBJ2-7 better. Germline CDR1 MDHEN, CDR2 SYDVKM. This CDR3 has 14 amino acids. Here the CDR3 reads CASTVGQGLYEQYF. The CDR3 region has the DNA TGTGCCAGCACCGTCGGACAGGGACTGTACGAGCAGTACTTC.

This chain uses TRBV5-1 with TRBJ2-7; 9 positions agree with TRBD2. Germline CDR1 reads SGHRS; CDR2 reads YFSETQ. The CDR3 runs to 14 residues. The ends lost 5 bases at V and 4 bases at J; junction bases unmatched: 7. DNA of the CDR3: TGCGCCAGCAGTAGTCTAGCGGGACTATACGAGCAGTACTTC. As protein: CASSSLAGLYEQYF.

This clone was seen a single time. The chain joins TRBV6-6 to TRBJ1-5, with D tentatively TRBD1 (6 bases). V was trimmed by 2 bases and J by 4 bases, leaving 15 bases between them. Germline V gene data show CDR1 as MNHNY and CDR2 as SVGAGI (reference sequence). The CDR3 consists of 16 residues. The CDR3 here is CASSYPDQGRNQPQHF. The CDR3, as DNA: TGTGCCAGCAGTTACCCAGACCAGGGGCGGAATCAGCCCCAGCATTTT.

The gene calls are TRBV6-1 and TRBJ2-1; 13 nucleotides agree with TRBD2. The V segment lost 6 bases and the J segment 7 bases; nucleotides outside the gene matches: 6. The CDR3 contains 15 residues. Germline V gene sequence: CDR1 MNHNS, CDR2 SASEGT. The CDR3 loop is CASRLGTSGANEQFF. The CDR3 DNA reads as TGTGCCAGCAGGCTCGGGACTAGCGGGGCTAATGAGCAGTTCTTC.

The chain employs TRBV7-8 and TRBJ1-4; 8 bases fit TRBD1. From germline, CDR1 is SGHVS and CDR2 FQNEAQ. The V segment lost 7 bases and the J segment 4 bases; nucleotides outside the gene matches: 11. The CDR3 runs to 16 residues. CDR3 sequence reads: CASTQWGDRLNEKLFF. The CDR3 nucleotides are TGTGCCAGCACCCAGTGGGGGGACAGGCTTAATGAAAAACTGTTTTTT.

The chain uses TRBV15 and TRBJ1-1; D not resolved. The germline V gene has CDR1 LNHNV and CDR2 YYDKDF (reference sequence). There are 15 residues in the CDR3. V lost 0 bases to trimming and J lost 3 bases, with 11 bases between them. The CDR3 nucleotides read TGTGCCACCAGCAGAGAGGGAGGTAGAGACACTGAAGCTTTCTTT. This codes for CATSREGGRDTEAFF.

CDR3 region: CASSEFGNNEQFF. The CDR3 region has the DNA TGTGCCAGCAGTGAATTTGGAAACAATGAGCAGTTCTTC. The chain couples TRBV25-1 to TRBJ2-1, with D unclear. V lost 1 base, J lost 5 bases, and 6 bases lay in between. The V gene's germline CDR1 is MGHDK and CDR2 SYGVNS. The CDR3 is 13 residues long.

The chain recombines TRBV6-6 with TRBJ1-1; no definite D call. Germline CDR1 and CDR2: MNHNY and SVGAGI (reference sequence). The germline V and J ends were trimmed by 1 base and 3 bases, with 12 bases remaining between them. The length of the CDR3 is 15 residues. The CDR3 DNA reads TGTGCCAGCAGTTACTTAAAAGGGTTAGACACTGAAGCTTTCTTT. Its protein is CASSYLKGLDTEAFF.

The chain combines TRBV7-2 with TRBJ2-2; D gene ambiguous. Germline V gene data show CDR1 as SGHTA and CDR2 as FQGNSA. Trimming pared 6 bases from V and 0 bases from J, leaving 2 bases between. The CDR3 runs to 12 residues. CDR3 DNA sequence: TGTGCCAGCAGTTCGAACACCGGGGAGCTGTTTTTT. It specifies CASSSNTGELFF.

In DNA, the CDR3 is TGCGCCAGCAGCTCCCCGAGCGCTCCGGTAAAGTGGTACTTC. Its protein is CASSSPSAPVKWYF. The chain combines TRBV5-1 with TRBJ2-7; no firm D call. Trimming pared 3 bases from V and 12 bases from J, leaving 22 bases between. Germline V gene data show CDR1 as SGHRS and CDR2 as YFSETQ. The CDR3 is made up of 14 amino acids.

V and J are TRBV27 and TRBJ2-5; 8 bases align to TRBD1. The J segment lost 4 bases and the V segment lost 6 bases, leaving 13 bases of the junction unmatched. CDR3 size: 16 residues. Germline values: CDR1 MNHEY, CDR2 SMNVEV (reference sequence). DNA of the CDR3: TGTGCCAGCAGGAGGACAGGGAGAGAGCTTAGAGAGACCCAGTACTTC. It is translated as CASRRTGRELRETQYF.

This chain joins TRBV7-9 and TRBJ2-7; D perhaps matches TRBD2 (5 bases). The CDR3 is made up of 13 amino acids. Trimming shortened V by 8 bases and J by 2 bases, and 13 bases separated the two germline ends. Germline V gene lookup returns CDR1 SEHNR and CDR2 FQNEAQ (reference sequence). CDR3 loop: CASWPDGTYEQYF. CDR3 DNA: TGTGCCAGCTGGCCCGACGGGACCTACGAGCAGTACTTC. Combining the CDR3 with reference TRBV7-9 and TRBJ2-7 gives the whole variable domain DTGVSQNPRHKITKRGQNVTFRCDPISEHNRLYWYRQTLGQGPEFLTYFQNEAQLEKSRLLSDRFSAERPKGSFSTLEIQRTEQGDSAMYLCASWPDGTYEQYFGPGTRLTVT.

The chain combines TRBV5-1 with TRBJ2-5, with 7 bases that match TRBD1. This CDR3 is 14 amino acids long. Looked up from germline, CDR1 is SGHRS and CDR2 is YFSETQ. The ends lost 4 bases at V and 5 bases at J; junction bases unmatched: 8. The CDR3: CASSRGQSGETQYF. The CDR3 DNA reads TGCGCCAGCAGCCGGGGACAGTCAGGGGAGACCCAGTACTTC.

This chain uses TRBV6-5 with TRBJ2-2, with 10 bases that match TRBD2. V lost 6 bases, J lost 7 bases, and 8 bases stayed unmatched. Germline V gene data show CDR1 as MNHEY and CDR2 as SVGAGI. The CDR3 extends over 15 amino acids. The CDR3 coding sequence is TGTGCCAGCAGCACTCCGGGACTAGCGCGCGGGGAGCTGTTTTTT. Translated, it gives CASSTPGLARGELFF.